These 8 T cell receptor beta chains were sequenced from one sample in a study of graft-versus-host responses after intestinal transplantation. Their target antigens are unknown. TCRdb keeps only in-frame clones here, not all; method: immunoSEQ multiplex PCR. Of roughly 64,000 clones listed, more than 90% are singletons. The sequencing used unstimulated CD8+ T cells sorted from spleen or lymph node cells, collected before transplant. The receptors derive from a human donor who was the organ donor for an intestinal transplant.

This chain joins TRBV6-5 and TRBJ2-7, with 8 bases matching TRBD1. This CDR3 is built from 13 residues. Trimming at V came to 7 bases and at J to 3 bases, leaving 5 bases not matched to a gene. In germline, CDR1 is MNHEY, CDR2 SVGAGI. CDR3 sequence: CASTGQENYEQYF. The CDR3, as DNA: TGTGCCAGCACGGGACAGGAGAACTACGAGCAGTACTTC.

This chain links TRBV10-2 with TRBJ2-7; D is undetermined. The CDR3 has 14 amino acids. CDR1 is WSHSY and CDR2 is SAAADI in the germline V gene. Trimming pared 3 bases from V and 0 bases from J, leaving 9 bases between. This chain's CDR3 is CASSDTGYSYEQYF. The CDR3 DNA follows: TGCGCCAGCAGTGATACCGGGTACTCCTACGAGCAGTACTTC.

The chain is built from TRBV7-8 and TRBJ2-1; 8 nucleotides line up with TRBD2. The length of the CDR3 is 15 residues. Germline V lookup: CDR1 SGHVS, CDR2 FQNEAQ. V shed 6 bases, J shed 9 bases, and the junction held 13 bases outside the gene matches. CDR3 coding DNA: TGTGCCAGCAGGGCCGGGACTAGTTCTTTCAGTGAGCAGTTCTTC. Translated, it gives CASRAGTSSFSEQFF.

A single count supports this clone. The V call is TRBV6-4, the J call TRBJ1-1; D is undetermined. The V end was cut by 3 bases, the J end by 0 bases, with 17 bases between. This CDR3 is built from 17 residues. Per the germline V gene, CDR1 is MRHNA and CDR2 is SNTAGT. CDR3 sequence reads: CASSELAAVHMNTEAFF. The CDR3 region has the DNA TGTGCCAGCAGTGAATTGGCGGCTGTTCACATGAACACTGAAGCTTTCTTT.

The V and J genes are TRBV28 and TRBJ2-7; 13 bases fit TRBD2. The CDR3 consists of 15 residues. After removal of 7 bases from V and 3 bases from J, the junction contained 6 bases not matched to a gene. CDR1 and CDR2 (germline): MDHEN, SYDVKM. CDR3 in amino acids: CASMIGLAGDYEQYF. The CDR3 region has the DNA TGTGCCAGCATGATAGGACTAGCGGGAGACTACGAGCAGTACTTC.

This clone is a singleton in its sample. The chain employs TRBV18 and TRBJ2-3, with 7 bases matching TRBD2. With 5 bases clipped from V and 0 bases from J, the junction kept 5 bases outside the gene matches. The CDR3 spans 15 residues. Germline CDR1 is KGHSH and CDR2 is LQKENI. CDR3 in amino acids: CASSTSDPSTDTQYF. The CDR3 DNA follows: TGTGCCAGCTCAACTAGCGATCCGAGCACAGATACGCAGTATTTT. Full variable domain (rest looked up from reference TRBV18 and TRBJ2-3): NAGVMQNPRHLVRRRGQEARLRCSPMKGHSHVYWYRQLPEEGLKFMVYLQKENIIDESGMPKERFSAEFPKEGPSILRIQQVVRGDSAAYFCASSTSDPSTDTQYFGPGTRLTVL.

The chain links TRBV6-6 to TRBJ2-1; TRBD2 might be the D (5 bases). This CDR3 region has 14 residues. V was clipped by 4 bases and J by 8 bases, with 15 bases between them. Germline CDR1 reads MNHNY; CDR2 reads SVGAGI (reference sequence). CDR3 bases: TGTGCCAGCAGTTGGGGAAGAGGGAGCGATGAGCAGTTCTTC. Protein sequence: CASSWGRGSDEQFF.

The chain employs TRBV6-5 and TRBJ2-3, with D possibly TRBD1 on 5 matching bases. This CDR3 spans 15 amino acids. From germline, CDR1 is MNHEY and CDR2 SVGAGI. Trimming left V 6 bases short and J 7 bases short, with 20 bases between. CDR3: CASSSIGDFANTQYF. The CDR3 bases are TGTGCCAGCAGCTCCATAGGGGATTTTGCAAATACGCAGTATTTT.